Listed here are 7 T cell receptor beta chains from one sample, sequenced in a study of identical twins. A single record per CDR3 protein comes from TCRdb applying MiXCR to the 5' RACE reads. The sample has roughly 1,500,000 distinct CDR3 sequences, roughly a third seen once. Sample: cord blood. These receptors were obtained from a newborn girl in good health.

The chain couples TRBV11-2 to TRBJ2-4, with D uncertain. V dropped 5 bases and J dropped 9 bases, with 8 bases sitting between them. The CDR3 runs 11 residues. Germline CDR1 SGHAT, CDR2 FQNNGV. This CDR3 reads CASSPRSIQYF. In DNA, the CDR3 is TGTGCCAGCAGCCCGCGTAGCATTCAGTACTTC.

This clonotype came up a few times. The V gene is TRBV29-1, the J gene TRBJ1-2; no reliable D call. Germline V CDR1 and CDR2: SQVTM, ANQGSEA. The V and J ends lost 4 bases and 4 bases respectively, with 10 bases between them. The CDR3 is made up of 12 amino acids. The CDR3 region is CSVGSGSYGYTF. In DNA form, the CDR3 reads TGCAGCGTTGGGTCAGGTTCCTATGGCTACACCTTC.

The chain uses TRBV12-3 or TRBV12-4 and TRBJ2-7, with a tentative D call TRBD2 (5 bases). The CDR3 sequence is 13 residues long. V was pared by 5 bases and J by 7 bases, with 15 bases between. CDR3 nucleotide sequence: TGTGCCAGCAGTCGACCTGAGGGCAATGAGCAGTACTTC. The encoded protein is CASSRPEGNEQYF.

This clonotype was observed a handful of times. The J gene is TRBJ2-4, the V gene TRBV18, with D tentatively TRBD1 (5 bases). Trimming removed 0 bases from V and 0 bases from J, with 12 bases in between. CDR1 and CDR2 (germline): KGHSH, LQKENI. CDR3 length: 17 residues. CDR3: CASSPPARALAKNIQYF. The CDR3 DNA reads as TGTGCCAGCTCACCACCTGCCAGGGCTCTAGCCAAAAACATTCAGTACTTC. Full variable domain (rest looked up from reference TRBV18 and TRBJ2-4): NAGVMQNPRHLVRRRGQEARLRCSPMKGHSHVYWYRQLPEEGLKFMVYLQKENIIDESGMPKERFSAEFPKEGPSILRIQQVVRGDSAAYFCASSPPARALAKNIQYFGAGTRLSVL.

The chain combines TRBV11-1 with TRBJ1-1, with a possible D match to TRBD1 (5 bases). Between the trimmed V and J ends, which lost 5 bases and 4 bases, there was a span of 20 bases. The CDR3 consists of 16 residues. Germline V gene data show CDR1 as SGHAT and CDR2 as FQDESV (reference sequence). CDR3 nucleotides: TGTGCCAGCAGCCGGCGTTTGGGCAGGGTGATCACTGAAGCTTTCTTT. Its protein product is CASSRRLGRVITEAFF.

The J gene is TRBJ2-1, the V gene TRBV4-1, with 11 bases fitting TRBD2. TRBJ2-7 explains the end of the DNA better; the J call may be wrong. Germline V lookup: CDR1 MGHRA, CDR2 YSYEKL. There are 18 residues in the CDR3. The CDR3 DNA follows: TGCGCCAGCAGCCCTCTAATAAATAGCGGGAGGGCCCTCAATGAGCAGTACTTC. It is translated as CASSPLINSGRALNEQYF.

This clonotype occurred a few times. This chain uses TRBV13 with TRBJ2-3; D not resolved. Trimming left V 5 bases short and J 2 bases short, with 8 bases between. The V gene's germline CDR1 is PRHDT and CDR2 FYEKMQ (reference sequence). This CDR3 has 13 residues. This CDR3 reads CASSPTHTDTQYF. The CDR3 DNA reads TGTGCCAGCAGCCCCACACACACAGATACGCAGTATTTT.